This T cell receptor (beta chain) was profiled in a study of human T cells and chemical hapten exposure. Documented time point: patch test 2, 6 weeks after DPC sensitization. The treatment here: therapeutic diphenylcyclopropenone sensitization with weekly scalp DPC. Using its own MiXCR run on the RACE reads, TCRdb lists one record per CDR3 protein. The sample lists about 100,000 distinct CDR3 sequences, about an eighth seen once, with around 3% in the top ten. The material was whole blood, obtained in connection with sensitization to the hapten diphenylcyclopropenone (DPC). This receptor was obtained from a woman aged 40 to 49 with alopecia areata. Some clones in this sample may be carry-over from other donors' samples.

The CDR3 coding sequence is TGTGCCAGCAGTCCAACCATGACAGGGACTGGAAACACCATATATTTT. Protein: CASSPTMTGTGNTIYF. This chain joins TRBV6-5 and TRBJ1-3; 7 nucleotides line up with TRBD1. The CDR3 is 16 residues long. With 5 bases clipped from V and 2 bases from J, the junction kept 9 bases outside the gene matches. Germline V gives CDR1 MNHEY, CDR2 SVGAGI.